The following is a TCR beta chain sequence with its context. What antigen it recognizes has not been identified. No per-base quality is available; no much larger clone lies one base away. Systemically healthy Caucasian individuals from Russia, 35 to 40 in total and aged roughly 6 to 95 years, were included as donors. About 10 milliliters of peripheral blood were drawn from each donor into EDTA-treated Vacutainer tubes. Ficoll-Paque density-gradient centrifugation was used to isolate PBMCs, with at least 7 million obtained per sample. Trizol reagent was used to extract total RNA from the PBMCs, yielding at least 5.5 micrograms per sample. The percentages of naive CD45RAhigh/CD27high T cells were determined by flow cytometry on a PBMC aliquot from every donor. The sample comes from a study of blood T cells in healthy people across ages (dated by TCRdb to between 2014 and 2017). In terms of the full investigation: In model experiments, roughly one uniquely barcoded TCR beta cDNA molecule per two T cells was captured by template switching. To avoid experimental bias, donors of different ages were spread randomly across the sequencing lanes. The donors were divided into four age groups: young (average around 15 years), middle-aged (around 41), aged (approximately 64) and long-lived (about 79). To track age-related changes in TCR beta repertoire diversity, the study relied on deep sequencing normalized with unique cDNA molecular identifiers. The study analyzed two additional independent replicas of 1 million unique cDNA reads from the same blood draw for two donors, one aged 18 to 30 and one aged 80 or older.

The library came from 5' RACE. Instrument on record: Illumina HiSeq 2500. The second PCR ran for about 6 to 12 cycles and used a J-beta primer mix along with a sample-barcoded 5' primer. A unique molecular identifier was introduced onto each TCR beta cDNA molecule by a template-switch 5' adaptor carrying 12 random nucleotides. Each sample yielded at least 2.5 million CDR3-containing paired-end reads. The Mint cDNA synthesis kit, primed by a TRBC-specific oligonucleotide, was used to synthesize first-strand cDNA from all RNA. All cDNA was treated with uracil-DNA glycosylase and then went through a first 18-cycle PCR with the universal primers M1SS and BC2_uni_R. The study's own analysis went as follows. For normalization, 1 million high-quality reads were randomly selected from each sample, with every read carrying a distinct molecular identifier. Instead of being binned into consensus sequences, reads with shared molecular identifiers were discarded. CDR3 identification, clonotype clustering and error correction used MiTCR with a Q25 quality threshold and the strictest error-elimination algorithm. A nonparametric unseen species model using Euler transformation provided a lower-bound estimate of total TCR beta diversity. TCRdb reran the public reads through fastp at Q25 and MiXCR, keeping productive beta chains. Rows matching on CDR3 protein sequence are summarized as one entry with the most common DNA and genes. The V and J calls reflect TCRdb's pipeline rather than the authors' work. This sample comprises about 1.6 million distinct CDR3 sequences, approximately 32% of them detected only once. The ten biggest clones cover about 11% of the sample.

What the study reported, not specific to this receptor: Because the CMV infection status of the donors was unknown, age-related changes in expanded clonotypes may potentially have been confounded. The long-lived group showed more naive CD4+ T cells, fewer expanded clones and increased TCR diversity than the aged group, suggesting age selection. Observed TCR beta diversity per million T cells fell roughly linearly with age, and a significant reduction was already apparent by age roughly 40. Bulk unsorted PBMC profiling prevented conclusive comparison of naive and antigen-experienced compartments. Estimates of total diversity based on one million sequenced T cells were regarded as lower bounds and as underestimates. There was a strong correlation between observed TCR beta diversity and the percentage of naive T cells measured by flow cytometry.

The germline V gene encodes CDR1 SNHLY and CDR2 FYNNEI. Between the V and J ends, shortened by 8 bases and 6 bases respectively, the junction contains 10 bases. The CDR3 starts with the cysteine, ends with the phenylalanine, and has 12 residues. The DNA shown is the 36-base CDR3, in frame from base 1. The TCR sequence derives from a woman aged 25 to 39 in good health. This sequence uses TRBV2 and TRBJ1-4; TRBD1 is possibly the D segment (6 matching bases). Sequencing was performed on blood. The nucleotides are TGTGCCAGCGGGGGGCCAGATGAAAAACTGTTTTTT. This gives the protein CASGGPDEKLFF.